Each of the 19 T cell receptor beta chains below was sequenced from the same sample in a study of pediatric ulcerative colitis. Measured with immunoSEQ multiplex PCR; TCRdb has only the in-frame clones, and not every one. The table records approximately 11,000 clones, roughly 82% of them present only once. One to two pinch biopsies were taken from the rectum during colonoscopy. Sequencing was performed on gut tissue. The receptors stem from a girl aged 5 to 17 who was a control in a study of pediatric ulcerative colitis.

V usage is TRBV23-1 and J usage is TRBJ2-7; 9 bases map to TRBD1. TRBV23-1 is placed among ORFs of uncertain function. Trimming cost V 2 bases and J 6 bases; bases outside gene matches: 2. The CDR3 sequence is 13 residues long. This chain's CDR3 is CASSQPGQGEQYF. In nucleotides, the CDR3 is TGCGCCAGCAGTCAACCGGGACAGGGCGAGCAGTACTTC.

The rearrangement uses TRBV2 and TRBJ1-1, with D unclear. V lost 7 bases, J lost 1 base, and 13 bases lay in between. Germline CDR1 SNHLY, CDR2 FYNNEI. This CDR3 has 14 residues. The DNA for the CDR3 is TGTGCCAGCATCGGACCATCCTGGAACACTGAAGCTTTCTTT. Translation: CASIGPSWNTEAFF. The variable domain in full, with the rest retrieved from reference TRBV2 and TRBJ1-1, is EPEVTQTPSHQVTQMGQEVILRCVPISNHLYFYWYRQILGQKVEFLVSFYNNEISEKSEIFDDQFSVERPDGSNFTLKIRSTKLEDSAMYFCASIGPSWNTEAFFGQGTRLTVV.

The CDR3 bases are TGTGCCATCAGTGAGTCGGTTCATAGCAATCAGCCCCAGCATTTT. It codes for CAISESVHSNQPQHF. The chain uses TRBV10-3 and TRBJ1-5; no clear D. Deletions cut 0 bases from V and 0 bases from J, with 6 bases between. This CDR3 is built from 15 residues. The germline V gene encodes CDR1 ENHRY and CDR2 SYGVKD.

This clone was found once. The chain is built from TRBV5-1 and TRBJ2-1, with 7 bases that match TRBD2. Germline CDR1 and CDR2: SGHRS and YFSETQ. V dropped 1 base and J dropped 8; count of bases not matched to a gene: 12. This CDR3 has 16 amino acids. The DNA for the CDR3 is TGCGCCAGCAGCTTGCGGGCTAGCGGTCAGTCGCATGAGCAGTTCTTC. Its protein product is CASSLRASGQSHEQFF. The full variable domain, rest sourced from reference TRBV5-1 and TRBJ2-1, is KAGVTQTPRYLIKTRGQQVTLSCSPISGHRSVSWYQQTPGQGLQFLFEYFSETQRNKGNFPGRFSGRQFSNSRSEMNVSTLELGDSALYLCASSLRASGQSHEQFFGPGTRLTVL.

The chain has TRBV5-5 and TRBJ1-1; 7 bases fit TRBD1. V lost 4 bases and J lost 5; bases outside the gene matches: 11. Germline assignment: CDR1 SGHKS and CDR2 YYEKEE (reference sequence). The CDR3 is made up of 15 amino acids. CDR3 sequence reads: CASSPQQGLRTEAFF. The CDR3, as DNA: TGTGCCAGCAGCCCCCAACAGGGGTTGAGGACTGAAGCTTTCTTT.

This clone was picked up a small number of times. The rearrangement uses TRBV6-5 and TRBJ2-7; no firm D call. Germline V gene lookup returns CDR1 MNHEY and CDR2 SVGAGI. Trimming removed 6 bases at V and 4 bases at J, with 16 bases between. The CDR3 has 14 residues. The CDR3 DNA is TGTGCCAGCAGGCCTAGAGGCGGAGTATACGAGCAGTACTTC. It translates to CASRPRGGVYEQYF.

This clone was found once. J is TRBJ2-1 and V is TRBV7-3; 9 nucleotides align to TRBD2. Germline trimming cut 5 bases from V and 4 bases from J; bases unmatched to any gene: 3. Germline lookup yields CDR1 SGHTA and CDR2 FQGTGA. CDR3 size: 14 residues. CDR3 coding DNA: TGTGCCAGCAGCCCTAGCGGGAATTACAATGAGCAGTTCTTC. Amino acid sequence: CASSPSGNYNEQFF.

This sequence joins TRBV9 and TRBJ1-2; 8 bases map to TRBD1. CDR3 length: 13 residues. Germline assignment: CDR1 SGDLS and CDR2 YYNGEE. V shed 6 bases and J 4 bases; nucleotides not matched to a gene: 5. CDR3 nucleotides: TGTGCCAGCAACCCAGGGGGCTCCTATGGCTACACCTTC. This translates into CASNPGGSYGYTF.

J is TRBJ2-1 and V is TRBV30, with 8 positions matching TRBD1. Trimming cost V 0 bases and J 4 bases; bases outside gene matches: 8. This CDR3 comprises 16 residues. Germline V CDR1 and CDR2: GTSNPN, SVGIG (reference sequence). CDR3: CAWSVQGQGIYNEQFF. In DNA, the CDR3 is TGTGCCTGGAGTGTGCAAGGACAGGGCATTTACAATGAGCAGTTCTTC.

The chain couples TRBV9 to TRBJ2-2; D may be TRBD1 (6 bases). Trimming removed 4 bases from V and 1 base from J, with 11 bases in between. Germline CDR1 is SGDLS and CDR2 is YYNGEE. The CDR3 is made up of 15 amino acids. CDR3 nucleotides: TGTGCCAGCAGCCCTCGGGGACAGAACACCGGGGAGCTGTTTTTT. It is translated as CASSPRGQNTGELFF.

The CDR3 loop reads CASSEGLAGGSLVNEQFF. Here the CDR3 DNA reads TGTGCCAGCAGTGAGGGACTAGCGGGAGGGTCTTTGGTGAATGAGCAGTTCTTC. The chain recombines TRBV6-1 with TRBJ2-1, with 16 bases fitting TRBD2. In germline, CDR1 is MNHNS, CDR2 SASEGT. CDR3 size: 18 residues. The V gene end was trimmed by 3 bases and the J gene end by 7 bases; junction bases not matched to a gene: 9.

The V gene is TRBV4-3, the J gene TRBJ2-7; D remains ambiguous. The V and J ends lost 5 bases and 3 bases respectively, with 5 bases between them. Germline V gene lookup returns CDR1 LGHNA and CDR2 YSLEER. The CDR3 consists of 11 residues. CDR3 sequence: CASSSNYEQYF. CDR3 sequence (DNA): TGCGCCAGCAGCTCCAACTACGAGCAGTACTTC.

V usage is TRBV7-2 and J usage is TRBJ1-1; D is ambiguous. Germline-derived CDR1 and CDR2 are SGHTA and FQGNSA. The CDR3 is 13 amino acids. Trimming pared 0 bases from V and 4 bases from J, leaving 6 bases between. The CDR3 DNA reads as TGTGCCAGCAGCTTAGCCACACTCACTGAAGCTTTCTTT. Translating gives CASSLATLTEAFF. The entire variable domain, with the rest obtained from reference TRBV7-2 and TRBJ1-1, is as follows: GAGVSQSPSNKVTEKGKDVELRCDPISGHTALYWYRQSLGQGLEFLIYFQGNSAPDKSGLPSDRFSAERTGGSVSTLTIQRTQQEDSAVYLCASSLATLTEAFFGQGTRLTVV.

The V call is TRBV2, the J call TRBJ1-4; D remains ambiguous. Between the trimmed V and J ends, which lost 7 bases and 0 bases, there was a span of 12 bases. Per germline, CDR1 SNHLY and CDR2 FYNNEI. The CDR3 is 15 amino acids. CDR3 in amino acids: CASILMGTTNEKLFF. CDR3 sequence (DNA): TGTGCCAGCATTCTGATGGGCACAACTAATGAAAAACTGTTTTTT.

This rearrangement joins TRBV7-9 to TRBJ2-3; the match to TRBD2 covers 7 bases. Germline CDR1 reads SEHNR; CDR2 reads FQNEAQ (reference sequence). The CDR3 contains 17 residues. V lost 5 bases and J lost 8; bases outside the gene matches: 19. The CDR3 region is CASSGYRLAQMGFTQYF. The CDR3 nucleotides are TGTGCCAGCAGCGGCTACCGACTAGCTCAGATGGGGTTTACGCAGTATTTT.

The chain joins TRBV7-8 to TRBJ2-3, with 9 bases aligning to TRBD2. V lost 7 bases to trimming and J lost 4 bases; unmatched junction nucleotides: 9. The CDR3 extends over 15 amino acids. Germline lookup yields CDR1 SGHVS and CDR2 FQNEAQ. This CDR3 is CASTNRAGGADTQYF. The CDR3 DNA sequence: TGTGCCAGCACCAATCGGGCGGGAGGGGCAGATACGCAGTATTTT.

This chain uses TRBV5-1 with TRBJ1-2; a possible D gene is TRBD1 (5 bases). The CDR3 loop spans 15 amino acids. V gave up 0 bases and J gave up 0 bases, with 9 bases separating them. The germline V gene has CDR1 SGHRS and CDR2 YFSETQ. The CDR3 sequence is CASSLAGAANYGYTF. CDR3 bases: TGCGCCAGCAGCTTGGCTGGGGCAGCTAACTATGGCTACACCTTC.

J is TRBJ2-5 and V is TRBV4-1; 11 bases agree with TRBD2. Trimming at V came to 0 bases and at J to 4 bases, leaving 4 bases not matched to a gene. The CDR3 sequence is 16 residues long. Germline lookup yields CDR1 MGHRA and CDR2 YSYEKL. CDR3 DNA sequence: TGCGCCAGCAGCCAAGAACTAGCGGGAGCGGGAGAGACCCAGTACTTC. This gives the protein CASSQELAGAGETQYF.

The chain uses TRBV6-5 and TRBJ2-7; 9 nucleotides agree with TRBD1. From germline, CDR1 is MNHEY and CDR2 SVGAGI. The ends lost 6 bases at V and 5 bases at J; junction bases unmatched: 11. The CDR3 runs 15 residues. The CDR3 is CASRLPGQGPHEQYF. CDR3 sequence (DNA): TGTGCCAGCAGACTTCCGGGACAGGGTCCCCACGAGCAGTACTTC.